These T cell receptor beta chains were read from a single sample in a study of post-analysis software for immune sequencing data. TCRdb re-called the PCR reads with MiXCR, one entry per CDR3 protein. The sample consists of about 820,000 distinct CDR3 sequences, approximately 53% of them appearing once. Sequencing used blood. The receptors were sampled from a girl between 10 and 17 years old with multiple sclerosis. Each CDR3 is given with its conserved first and last residue. A D gene is named only where the DNA matches it firmly. Size values are once, few and many counts, or a class for expanded clones, and some rows have none.

>TRBJ2-1|TRBV20-1|-|TRBD2
CSATSLAGHNEQFF
TGCAGTGCTACAAGTCTAGCGGGTCACAATGAGCAGTTCTTC
>TRBJ2-3|TRBV20-1|-|TRBD2
CSASSALLTSGGRVIRTDTQYF
TGCAGTGCTAGTTCGGCCCTCCTGACTAGCGGGGGAAGGGTGATCAGAACAGATACGCAGTATTTT
>TRBJ2-6|TRBV29-1|-|-
CSVTAGSGANVLTF
TGCAGCGTGACCGCGGGTTCTGGGGCCAACGTCCTGACTTTC
>TRBJ2-5|TRBV10-3|-|-
CAISVTGFQETQYF
TGTGCCATCAGCGTGACAGGTTTTCAAGAGACCCAGTACTTC
>TRBJ2-7|TRBV5-1|few|TRBD1
CASSGTGGTYNEQYF
TGCGCCAGCAGCGGGACAGGGGGCACCTACAATGAGCAGTACTTC
>TRBJ2-7|TRBV20-1|-|-
CSASKPGPTAYEQYF
TGCAGTGCTAGTAAACCGGGACCGACCGCCTACGAGCAGTACTTC
>TRBJ1-5|TRBV6-6|-|-
CASRLTGNQPQHF
TGTGCCAGCAGGCTGACAGGTAATCAGCCCCAGCATTTT
>TRBJ2-5|TRBV20-1|-|-
CSASGYQETQYF
TGCAGTGCTAGCGGGTACCAAGAGACCCAGTACTTC
>TRBJ2-7|TRBV29-1|-|-
CSVEQGREQYF
TGCAGCGTTGAACAGGGTCGCGAGCAGTACTTC
>TRBJ2-1|TRBV14|-|-
CASSHRSYYNEQFF
TGTGCCAGCAGCCACCGGTCCTACTACAATGAGCAGTTCTTC
>TRBJ2-3|TRBV20-1|-|TRBD2
CSAGSGLAGFTDTQYF
TGCAGTGCTGGATCGGGACTAGCGGGCTTCACAGATACGCAGTATTTT
>TRBJ2-5|TRBV20-1|-|-
CSASTASPMQETQYF
TGCAGTGCTAGTACTGCTAGTCCTATGCAAGAGACCCAGTACTTC
>TRBJ2-3|TRBV29-1|-|-
CSVDGGNTDTQYF
TGCAGCGTTGATGGGGGCAACACAGATACGCAGTATTTT
>TRBJ2-5|TRBV7-9|-|-
CASSSGAGSQETQYF
TGTGCCAGCAGCTCGGGGGCGGGTTCACAAGAGACCCAGTACTTC
>TRBJ2-3|TRBV5-1|-|TRBD2
CASSPISGGYTDTQYF
TGCGCCAGCAGCCCAATTAGCGGGGGGTACACAGATACGCAGTATTTT
>TRBJ2-7|TRBV20-1|once|-
CSARKKRSDPEQYF
TGCAGTGCTAGAAAGAAGCGGAGCGACCCCGAGCAGTACTTC
>TRBJ2-3|TRBV5-1|-|-
CASSVDRKSTDTQYF
TGCGCCAGCAGCGTTGACAGGAAAAGCACAGATACGCAGTATTTT
>TRBJ2-7|TRBV14|few|TRBD2
CASSGTSDSYEQYF
TGTGCCAGCAGCGGGACTAGTGACTCCTACGAGCAGTACTTC
>TRBJ1-2|TRBV28|-|TRBD1
CASIGTGWPNYGYTF
TGTGCCAGCATAGGGACAGGGTGGCCTAACTATGGCTACACCTTC
>TRBJ2-1|TRBV29-1|-|-
CSVGGFGGASYNEQFF
TGCAGCGTTGGGGGATTTGGGGGGGCCTCCTACAATGAGCAGTTCTTC
>TRBJ2-5|TRBV20-1|-|-
CSASLIQETQYF
TGCAGTGCTAGTCTGATCCAAGAGACCCAGTACTTC
>TRBJ2-7|TRBV11-2|-|TRBD1
CASSSFERQGRGTYEQYF
TGTGCCAGCAGCTCCTTTGAGAGACAGGGACGGGGCACCTACGAGCAGTACTTC
>TRBJ2-7|TRBV3-1|-|TRBD2
CASSQDSFEPRGSGSHPYEQYF
TGTGCCAGCAGCCAAGATTCGTTTGAGCCCCGGGGTAGCGGGAGCCACCCCTACGAGCAGTACTTC
>TRBJ2-4|TRBV29-1|-|-
CSVAGTPGTLQNIQYF
TGCAGCGTGGCCGGGACACCCGGGACACTGCAAAACATTCAGTACTTC
>TRBJ2-1|TRBV10-3|-|-
CAIGDLPGTYNEQFF
TGTGCCATCGGAGATCTGCCAGGAACCTACAATGAGCAGTTCTTC
>TRBJ1-5|TRBV20-1|-|TRBD1
CSARPTGRKGNQPQHF
TGCAGTGCTAGACCGACAGGGAGAAAGGGCAATCAGCCCCAGCATTTT
>TRBJ2-2|TRBV12-3/TRBV12-4|-|-
CASSRLDRLSTGELFF
TGTGCCAGCAGCAGACTCGACAGGTTGAGCACCGGGGAGCTGTTTTTT
>TRBJ2-4|TRBV29-1|-|TRBD2
CSVPSGDIQYF
TGCAGCGTTCCTAGCGGGGACATTCAGTACTTC
>TRBJ2-7|TRBV5-1|few|TRBD1
CASSSGDSTYEQYF
TGCGCCAGCAGCTCCGGGGACAGTACCTACGAGCAGTACTTC
>TRBJ2-1|TRBV5-6|-|-
CASSPLSQYNEQFF
TGTGCCAGCAGCCCCCTCTCGCAGTACAATGAGCAGTTCTTC
>TRBJ1-5|TRBV6-4|-|-
CASSDSWGPYSNQPQHF
TGTGCCAGCAGTGACTCGTGGGGGCCCTATAGCAATCAGCCCCAGCATTTT
>TRBJ2-7|TRBV20-1|-|-
CSAKGIGNEQYF
TGCAGTGCTAAAGGGATCGGGAACGAGCAGTACTTC
>TRBJ1-2|TRBV29-1|few|-
CSVENRGSYGYTF
TGCAGCGTTGAAAACAGAGGTTCCTATGGCTACACCTTC
>TRBJ2-1|TRBV7-6|-|-
CASSLIEGSGSYNEQFF
TGTGCCAGCAGCTTAATCGAGGGGTCGGGCTCCTACAATGAGCAGTTCTTC
>TRBJ2-7|TRBV7-2|-|-
CASSLMDRGEQYF
TGTGCCAGCAGCTTGATGGATCGGGGCGAGCAGTACTTC
>TRBJ2-4|TRBV28|few|TRBD2
CASSLAGSGGGAGPSIQYF
TGTGCCAGCAGTTTAGCCGGCTCTGGGGGGGGAGCGGGTCCGAGCATTCAGTACTTC
>TRBJ2-5|TRBV20-1|-|TRBD2
CSAPVWREGETQYF
TGCAGTGCGCCCGTTTGGCGGGAGGGTGAGACCCAGTACTTC
>TRBJ2-1|TRBV5-1|-|-
CASSSRGAGVGYNEQFF
TGCGCCAGCAGCTCCCGGGGGGCGGGAGTGGGCTACAATGAGCAGTTCTTC
>TRBJ2-3|TRBV14|-|-
CASSQDGRNRVVADTQYF
TGTGCCAGCAGCCAAGATGGAAGGAACAGGGTGGTCGCAGATACGCAGTATTTT
>TRBJ2-5|TRBV19|-|-
CASSIASRTQETQYF
TGTGCCAGTAGTATAGCTTCACGGACCCAAGAGACCCAGTACTTC
>TRBJ2-7|TRBV2|few|-
CARRTDSYEQYF
TGTGCCAGGAGGACGGATTCCTACGAGCAGTACTTC
>TRBJ2-5|TRBV7-9|-|-
CASSLLAGQLQETQYF
TGTGCCAGCAGCTTGTTGGCAGGGCAGCTCCAAGAGACCCAGTACTTC
>TRBJ2-5|TRBV5-5|few|-
CASSLEGIQETQYF
TGTGCCAGCAGCTTGGAGGGGATCCAAGAGACCCAGTACTTC
>TRBJ2-4|TRBV29-1|few|-
CSVTGQLAKNIQYF
TGCAGCGTTACTGGACAACTAGCCAAAAACATTCAGTACTTC
>TRBJ1-1|TRBV2|-|TRBD1
CASSADQGDTEAFF
TGTGCCAGCAGTGCGGACCAGGGGGATACTGAAGCTTTCTTT
>TRBJ2-1|TRBV20-1|few|TRBD1
CSARSRAGGHYNEQFF
TGCAGTGCTAGATCACGCGCAGGGGGCCATTACAATGAGCAGTTCTTC
>TRBJ2-3|TRBV4-1|-|-
CASSQESATQYF
TGCGCCAGCAGCCAAGAGTCGGCTACGCAGTATTTT
>TRBJ2-1|TRBV27|-|TRBD2
CASSTLSGGGSNEQFF
TGTGCCAGCAGCACCCTCTCGGGAGGAGGTTCCAATGAGCAGTTCTTC
>TRBJ2-7|TRBV20-1|-|-
CSAVRRATSYEQYF
TGCAGTGCCGTGCGGCGGGCAACCTCCTACGAGCAGTACTTC
>TRBJ2-7|TRBV7-2|-|TRBD1
CASSLPVHRGSTYEQYF
TGTGCCAGCAGCTTACCGGTCCACAGGGGATCCACATACGAGCAGTACTTC
>TRBJ2-7|TRBV5-5|-|TRBD2
CASILSGGSPYEQYF
TGTGCCAGCATTCTTAGCGGGGGGTCCCCCTACGAGCAGTACTTC
>TRBJ2-1|TRBV12-3/TRBV12-4|-|-
CASRDRANEQFF
TGTGCCAGCAGGGACAGAGCCAATGAGCAGTTCTTC
>TRBJ1-1|TRBV20-1|-|-
CSASPPEAFF
TGCAGTGCTTCTCCCCCGGAAGCTTTCTTT
>TRBJ2-7|TRBV6-1|-|-
CASSNLLAQDEQYF
TGTGCCAGCAGTAACCTCCTTGCACAAGACGAGCAGTACTTC
>TRBJ2-1|TRBV5-4|-|TRBD2
CASSVSSGTSGSKEQFF
TGTGCCAGCAGCGTTTCATCCGGGACTAGCGGGAGTAAGGAGCAGTTCTTC
>TRBJ2-1|TRBV10-3|-|TRBD2
CAIATGGNEQFF
TGTGCCATCGCGACGGGAGGAAATGAGCAGTTCTTC
>TRBJ1-2|TRBV20-1|-|-
CSARSTPGYTF
TGCAGTGCTAGATCGACCCCGGGCTACACCTTC